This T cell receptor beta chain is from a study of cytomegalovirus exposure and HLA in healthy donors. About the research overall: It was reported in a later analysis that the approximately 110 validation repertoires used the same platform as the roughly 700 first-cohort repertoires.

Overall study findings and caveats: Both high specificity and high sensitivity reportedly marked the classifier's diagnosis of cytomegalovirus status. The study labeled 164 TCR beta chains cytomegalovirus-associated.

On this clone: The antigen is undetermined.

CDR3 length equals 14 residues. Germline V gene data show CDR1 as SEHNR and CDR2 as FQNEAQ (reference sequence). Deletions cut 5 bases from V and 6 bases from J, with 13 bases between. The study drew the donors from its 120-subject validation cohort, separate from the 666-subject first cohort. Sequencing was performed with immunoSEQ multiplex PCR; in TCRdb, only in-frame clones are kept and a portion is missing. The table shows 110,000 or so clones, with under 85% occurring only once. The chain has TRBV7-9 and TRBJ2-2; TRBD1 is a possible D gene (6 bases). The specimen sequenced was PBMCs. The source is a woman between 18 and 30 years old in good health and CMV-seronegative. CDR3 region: CASSLQQGSGELFF. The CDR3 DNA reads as TGTGCCAGCAGCCTTCAACAGGGTTCCGGGGAGCTGTTTTTT.